The entry below gives a single TCR beta chain sequence along with its context. This sample was taken from a study of cytomegalovirus exposure and HLA in healthy donors. 60 Vbeta and 13 Jbeta primers were used in PCR. The data were produced by immunoSEQ multiplex PCR, yet TCRdb's version contains in-frame clones alone and is incomplete. The sample yields about 190,000 clones, almost 80% seen once. The sequencing input was PBMCs. This clonotype was obtained from a woman aged 18-35 years in good health and CMV-seronegative.

The CDR3 spells CASSLDGGITDTQYF. CDR3 coding DNA: TGTGCCAGCAGCTTAGACGGGGGGATCACAGATACGCAGTATTTT. The V and J genes are TRBV11-2 and TRBJ2-3; 7 bases match TRBD2. V dropped 0 bases and J dropped 2; count of bases not matched to a gene: 2. CDR1 SGHAT and CDR2 FQNNGV come from the germline V gene. The CDR3 covers 15 residues. The variable domain in full, with the rest retrieved from reference TRBV11-2 and TRBJ2-3, is EAGVAQSPRYKIIEKRQSVAFWCNPISGHATLYWYQQILGQGPKLLIQFQNNGVVDDSQLPKDRFSAERLKGVDSTLKIQPAKLEDSAVYLCASSLDGGITDTQYFGPGTRLTVL.